These 21 T cell receptor beta chains were all obtained from the same sample, sequenced in a study of T cells after yellow fever vaccination. Each CDR3 protein gets one entry after TCRdb re-called the 5' RACE reads with MiXCR. The table lists 300,000 or so distinct CDR3 sequences, around 8.1% of them singletons, with 17% in the top ten. The sample consisted of PBMCs, taken roughly 46 days after the first yellow fever vaccination. The receptors shown here come from a man younger than 30 who received the YFV17D yellow fever vaccine.

As concerns this clonotype: The conserved closing phenylalanine or tryptophan is absent in this CDR3, likely reflecting a read error. The V call is TRBV9, the J call TRBJ2-2; D call uncertain. V lost 1 base, J lost 7 bases, and 11 bases lay in between. The CDR3 has 14 amino acids. CDR1 SGDLS and CDR2 YYNGEE come from the germline V gene. Here the CDR3 reads CASSVFGSGGELFY. For the CDR3, the DNA is TGTGCCAGCAGCGTATTTGGTTCCGGCGGGGAGCTGTTTTAT.

This clonotype was found a few times. The genes are TRBV6-1 and TRBJ2-7; 8 nucleotides line up with TRBD1. With 8 bases clipped from V and 5 bases from J, the junction kept 20 bases outside the gene matches. Germline CDR1 MNHNS, CDR2 SASEGT. The CDR3 has 17 residues. DNA for the CDR3: TGTGCCAGCCGTGGAGGGGGAGACAGGGGAGGTTATGACGAGCAGTACTTC. Protein sequence: CASRGGGDRGGYDEQYF.

This chain joins TRBV12-3 or TRBV12-4 and TRBJ2-3; D perhaps matches TRBD2 (5 bases). The V gene lost 3 bases and the J gene lost 0 bases, with 16 bases spanning the gap. The CDR3 spans 17 residues. The CDR3 DNA reads as TGTGCCAGCAGTTTTGTAGTCGGGATATCTAGCACAGATACGCAGTATTTT. It translates to CASSFVVGISSTDTQYF.

The sample holds a few counts of this clonotype. The chain has TRBV12-3 or TRBV12-4 and TRBJ1-4; D might be TRBD1 (6 bases). V lost 6 bases and J lost 0, with 11 bases in between. The CDR3 has 15 amino acids. DNA of the CDR3: TGTGCCAGCAGGAGGAGACAGGCAACTAATGAAAAACTGTTTTTT. Translating gives CASRRRQATNEKLFF.

The rearrangement links TRBV6-5 to TRBJ1-1, with a possible D match to TRBD1 (6 bases). The V and J ends lost 6 bases and 6 bases respectively, with 14 bases between them. Germline values: CDR1 MNHEY, CDR2 SVGAGI. This CDR3 is 13 amino acids long. The CDR3 loop is CASRARGAAEAFF. The CDR3, as DNA: TGTGCCAGCAGGGCACGGGGGGCCGCTGAAGCTTTCTTT.

V is TRBV6-6 and J is TRBJ2-7, with a tentative D call TRBD2 (5 bases). In germline, CDR1 is MNHNY, CDR2 SVGAGI (reference sequence). The V end was cut by 5 bases, the J end by 4 bases, with 6 bases between. CDR3 length: 11 residues. The CDR3 region is CASSTGYEQYF. As DNA, the CDR3 is TGTGCCAGCAGTACGGGGTACGAGCAGTACTTC.

This clonotype was detected only a few times. The V and J genes are TRBV7-3 and TRBJ2-3, with D possibly matching TRBD1 (6 bases). V lost 6 bases, J lost 0 bases, and 10 bases lay in between. The V gene's germline CDR1 is SGHTA and CDR2 FQGTGA. The CDR3 is 14 amino acids. DNA of the CDR3: TGTGCCAGCAGTTGGCAGGGGAGCACAGATACGCAGTATTTT. Its translation: CASSWQGSTDTQYF.

This clonotype was recorded once. The chain couples TRBV7-3 to TRBJ2-3; 7 bases map to TRBD1. The J segment lost 0 bases and the V segment lost 3 bases, leaving 9 bases of the junction unmatched. Germline CDR1 is SGHTA and CDR2 is FQGTGA. The CDR3 contains 17 residues. The CDR3 reads CASSLGMTGWSTDTQYF. As DNA, the CDR3 is TGTGCCAGCAGCTTGGGGATGACAGGGTGGAGCACAGATACGCAGTATTTT.

The CDR3 DNA follows: TGTGCCAGCACCTCGGGGATCCGGGACATTGAAAAACTGTTTTTT. Encoded protein: CASTSGIRDIEKLFF. V usage is TRBV12-3 or TRBV12-4 and J usage is TRBJ1-4, with a tentative D call TRBD1 (6 bases). The CDR3 loop spans 15 amino acids. Between the trimmed V and J ends, which lost 7 bases and 7 bases, there was a span of 19 bases.

The chain is built from TRBV7-9 and TRBJ1-1, with a weak D call TRBD1 (6 bases). This CDR3 has 15 amino acids. Trimming cost V 6 bases and J 3 bases, with 17 bases left between them. Germline values: CDR1 SEHNR, CDR2 FQNEAQ (reference sequence). For the CDR3, the DNA is TGTGCCAGCAGTTCCCAAACTCAGGGGTACACTGAAGCTTTCTTT. Amino acid sequence: CASSSQTQGYTEAFF. The variable domain in full, completed from reference TRBV7-9 and TRBJ1-1, reads DTGVSQNPRHKITKRGQNVTFRCDPISEHNRLYWYRQTLGQGPEFLTYFQNEAQLEKSRLLSDRFSAERPKGSFSTLEIQRTEQGDSAMYLCASSSQTQGYTEAFFGQGTRLTVV.

The table lists this clonotype with many counts. V and J are TRBV4-3 and TRBJ2-5; D might be TRBD2 (6 bases). The CDR3 runs 15 residues. The germline V gene has CDR1 LGHNA and CDR2 YSLEER. Trimming removed 0 bases from V and 4 bases from J, with 12 bases in between. Here the CDR3 DNA reads TGCGCCAGCAGCCAAGATTTGGGGGGACGAGAGACCCAGTACTTC. Protein: CASSQDLGGRETQYF.

This clonotype has just a few counts. This chain connects TRBV12-3 or TRBV12-4 to TRBJ2-3; D call uncertain. This CDR3 comprises 10 residues. V lost 6 bases and J lost 7, with 5 bases in between. The CDR3 spells CASSTHTQYF. Here the CDR3 DNA reads TGTGCCAGCAGCACTCATACGCAGTATTTT.

The chain's CDR3 is CSVGSADEQFF. CDR3 coding DNA: TGCAGCGTTGGGTCAGCGGATGAGCAGTTCTTC. The V gene is TRBV29-1, the J gene TRBJ2-1, with D maybe TRBD2 (5 bases). Trimming removed 4 bases at V and 8 bases at J, with 9 bases between. This CDR3 comprises 11 residues. Germline CDR1 is SQVTM and CDR2 is ANQGSEA.

The chain couples TRBV24-1 to TRBJ2-7; 11 nucleotides line up with TRBD2. Trimming took 7 bases from V and 4 from J; bases not matched to a gene: 8. This CDR3 contains 15 residues. Germline CDR1 KGHDR, CDR2 SFDVKD. For the CDR3, the DNA is TGTGCCACCAGACACCGACTAGCGGGAAGGTACGAGCAGTACTTC. This codes for CATRHRLAGRYEQYF.

The rearrangement links TRBV2 to TRBJ1-2, with D perhaps matching TRBD1 (5 bases). Trimming left V 0 bases short and J 8 bases short, with 16 bases between. Germline V gene sequence: CDR1 SNHLY, CDR2 FYNNEI. The CDR3 totals 15 residues. The CDR3 nucleotides read TGTGCCAGCAGTGAAGCTTTAACGGGGCAGCGGGGCTACACCTTC. This codes for CASSEALTGQRGYTF.

This clonotype was observed a few times. The V and J genes are TRBV9 and TRBJ2-3, with D unresolved. Trimming removed 1 base from V and 3 bases from J, with 9 bases in between. The CDR3 consists of 14 residues. Germline V lookup: CDR1 SGDLS, CDR2 YYNGEE. The CDR3 sequence is CASSVSSLTDTQYF. CDR3 bases: TGTGCCAGCAGCGTATCCTCCCTGACAGATACGCAGTATTTT. The full variable domain, its missing parts supplied by reference TRBV9 and TRBJ2-3, is DSGVTQTPKHLITATGQRVTLRCSPRSGDLSVYWYQQSLDQGLQFLIQYYNGEERAKGNILERFSAQQFPDLHSELNLSSLELGDSALYFCASSVSSLTDTQYFGPGTRLTVL.

This clonotype was counted between two and nine times. The chain recombines TRBV5-1 with TRBJ1-4; D call uncertain. CDR3 length equals 17 residues. Trimming took 2 bases from V and 8 from J, leaving 22 bases between them. Germline V CDR1 and CDR2: SGHRS, YFSETQ. CDR3 sequence (DNA): TGCGCCAGCAGCTTTTCTCAAATCGTGAAAAGTGGAGAAAAACTGTTTTTT. Translation: CASSFSQIVKSGEKLFF.

This clonotype has a handful of counts. The rearrangement links TRBV29-1 to TRBJ2-1; 7 positions match TRBD2. The CDR3 has 13 residues. V shed 4 bases and J 9 bases; nucleotides not matched to a gene: 9. The V gene's germline CDR1 is SQVTM and CDR2 ANQGSEA. The CDR3 coding sequence is TGCAGCGTTGCCAGGGACGGGGAGGGTGAGCAGTTCTTC. It codes for CSVARDGEGEQFF.

This chain connects TRBV5-1 to TRBJ2-2, with a weak D call TRBD1 (6 bases). Germline values: CDR1 SGHRS, CDR2 YFSETQ. The CDR3 runs 16 residues. Trimming removed 3 bases from V and 4 bases from J, with 16 bases in between. The CDR3 sequence is CASSSGQPRPTGELFF. The CDR3 DNA sequence: TGCGCCAGCAGCTCGGGACAACCGAGGCCCACCGGGGAGCTGTTTTTT.

This clonotype came up a few times. This rearrangement joins TRBV7-2 to TRBJ2-5; TRBD1 matches at 9 bases. Germline V gene data show CDR1 as SGHTA and CDR2 as FQGNSA. The CDR3 contains 16 residues. V was pared by 0 bases and J by 7 bases, with 9 bases of the junction left unmatched. The CDR3 loop is CASSLAPGTGTVTQYF. The CDR3 DNA sequence: TGTGCCAGCAGCTTAGCGCCCGGGACAGGGACGGTGACCCAGTACTTC.

This clonotype was counted only a few times. J is TRBJ2-2 and V is TRBV4-3; 7 bases match TRBD1. The CDR3 has 14 amino acids. The V and J ends lost 3 bases and 6 bases, in that order; junction bases with no gene match: 4. CDR1 and CDR2 (germline): LGHNA, YSLEER. CDR3 in DNA: TGCGCCAGCAGCCAGACAGGGTTCCCCGGGGAGCTGTTTTTT. Translating it yields CASSQTGFPGELFF.